This T cell receptor (beta chain) is from a study of T cell repertoires in cytomegalovirus infection. CDR1 and CDR2 from the germline V gene are DFQATT and SNEGSKA (reference sequence). There are 13 residues in the CDR3. The ends lost 1 base at V and 0 bases at J; junction bases unmatched: 0. As concerns this clonotype: No antigen is known for it.

Each CDR3 protein gets one entry after TCRdb re-called the reads with MiXCR. The top ten hold about two fifths of the sample, which has 450,000 to 550,000 distinct CDR3 sequences, more than 40% seen once. The sample was cultured PBMCs, taken from culture after CMV antigen stimulation. The sequence was collected from a human donor in good health (CMV status not recorded). Some clones in this sample may be carry-over from other donors' samples. The rearrangement joins TRBV20-1 to TRBJ2-7; 7 positions match TRBD1. CDR3 loop: CSARGDSSYEQYF. In nucleotides, the CDR3 is TGCAGTGCTAGAGGGGACAGCTCCTACGAGCAGTACTTC.